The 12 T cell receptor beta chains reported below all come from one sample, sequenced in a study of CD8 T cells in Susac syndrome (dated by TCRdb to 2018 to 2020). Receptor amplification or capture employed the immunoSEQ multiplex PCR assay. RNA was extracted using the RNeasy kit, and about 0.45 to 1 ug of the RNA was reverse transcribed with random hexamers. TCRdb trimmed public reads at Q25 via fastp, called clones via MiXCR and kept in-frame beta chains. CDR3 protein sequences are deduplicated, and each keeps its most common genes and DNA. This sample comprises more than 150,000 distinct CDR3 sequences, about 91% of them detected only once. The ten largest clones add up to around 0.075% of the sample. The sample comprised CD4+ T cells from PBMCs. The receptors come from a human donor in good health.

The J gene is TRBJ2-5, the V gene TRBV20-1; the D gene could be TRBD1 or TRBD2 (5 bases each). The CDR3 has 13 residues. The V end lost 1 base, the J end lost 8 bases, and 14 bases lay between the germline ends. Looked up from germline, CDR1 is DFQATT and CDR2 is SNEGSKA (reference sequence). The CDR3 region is CSARVPGPETQYF. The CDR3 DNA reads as TGCAGTGCTAGAGTTCCGGGGCCTGAAACCCAGTACTTC.

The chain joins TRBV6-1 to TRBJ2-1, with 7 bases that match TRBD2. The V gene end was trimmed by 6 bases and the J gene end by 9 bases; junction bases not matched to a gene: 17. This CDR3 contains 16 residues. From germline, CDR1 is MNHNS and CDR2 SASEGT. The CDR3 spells CASSPPGGRGVVEQFF. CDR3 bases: TGTGCCAGCAGCCCCCCCGGCGGGAGAGGGGTGGTTGAGCAGTTCTTC.

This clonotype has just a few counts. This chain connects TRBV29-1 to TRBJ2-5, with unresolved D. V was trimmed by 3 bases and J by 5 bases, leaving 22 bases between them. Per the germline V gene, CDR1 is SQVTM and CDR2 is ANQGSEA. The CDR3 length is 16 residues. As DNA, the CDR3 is TGCAGCGTTGAGGTTCGCGGTTCCCCGATTAGGGAGACCCAGTACTTC. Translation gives CSVEVRGSPIRETQYF.

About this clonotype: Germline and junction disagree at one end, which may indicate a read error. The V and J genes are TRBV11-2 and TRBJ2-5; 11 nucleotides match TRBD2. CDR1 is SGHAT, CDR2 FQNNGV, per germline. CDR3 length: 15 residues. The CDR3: CVSSLPSGGQETQYF. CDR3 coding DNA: TGTGTCAGCAGCTTACCTAGCGGGGGGCAAGAGACCCAGTACTTC.

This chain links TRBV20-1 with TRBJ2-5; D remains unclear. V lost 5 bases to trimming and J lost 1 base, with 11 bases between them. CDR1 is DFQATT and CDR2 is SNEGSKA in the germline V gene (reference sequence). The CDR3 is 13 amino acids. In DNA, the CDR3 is TGCAGTGCTCCTAGGACCAGCCAAGAGACCCAGTACTTC. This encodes CSAPRTSQETQYF.

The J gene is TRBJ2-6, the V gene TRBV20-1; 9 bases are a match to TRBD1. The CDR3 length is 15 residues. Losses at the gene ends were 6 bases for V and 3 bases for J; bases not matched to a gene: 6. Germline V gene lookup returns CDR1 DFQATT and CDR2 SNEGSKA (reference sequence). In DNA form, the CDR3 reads TGCAGTGCCCCGACAGGGGGTTATGGGGCCAACGTCCTGACTTTC. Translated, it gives CSAPTGGYGANVLTF.

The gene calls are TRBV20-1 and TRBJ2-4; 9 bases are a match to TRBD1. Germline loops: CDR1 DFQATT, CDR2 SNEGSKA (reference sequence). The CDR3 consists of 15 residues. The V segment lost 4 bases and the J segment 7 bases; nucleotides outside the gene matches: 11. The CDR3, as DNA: TGCAGTGCTACCAAAGGGGACAGGGCCGGGAACATTCAGTACTTC. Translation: CSATKGDRAGNIQYF.

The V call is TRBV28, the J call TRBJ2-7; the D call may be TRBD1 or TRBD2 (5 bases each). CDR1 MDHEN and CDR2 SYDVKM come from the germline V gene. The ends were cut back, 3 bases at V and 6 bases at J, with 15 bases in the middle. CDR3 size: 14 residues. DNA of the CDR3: TGTGCCAGCAGTTTGAGAGGGGCGCGGAGCGAGCAGTACTTC. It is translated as CASSLRGARSEQYF.

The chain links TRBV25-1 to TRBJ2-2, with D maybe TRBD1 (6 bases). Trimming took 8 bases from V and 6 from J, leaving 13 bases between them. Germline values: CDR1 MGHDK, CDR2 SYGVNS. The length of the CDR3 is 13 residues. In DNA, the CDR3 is TGTGCCAGCGTGACAGGTCCTGCCGGGGAGCTGTTTTTT. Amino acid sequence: CASVTGPAGELFF.

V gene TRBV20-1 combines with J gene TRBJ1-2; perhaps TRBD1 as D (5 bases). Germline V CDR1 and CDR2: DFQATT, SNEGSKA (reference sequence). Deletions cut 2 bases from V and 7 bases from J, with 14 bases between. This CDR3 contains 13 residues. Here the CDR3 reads CSARWQGGSGYTF. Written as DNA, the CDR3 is TGCAGTGCTAGATGGCAGGGTGGTTCTGGCTACACCTTC.

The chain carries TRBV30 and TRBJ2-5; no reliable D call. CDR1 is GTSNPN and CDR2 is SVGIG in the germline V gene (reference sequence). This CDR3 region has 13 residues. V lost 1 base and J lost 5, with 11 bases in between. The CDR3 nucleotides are TGTGCCTGGAGTGGCTACAGTGGGGAGACCCAGTACTTC. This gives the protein CAWSGYSGETQYF.

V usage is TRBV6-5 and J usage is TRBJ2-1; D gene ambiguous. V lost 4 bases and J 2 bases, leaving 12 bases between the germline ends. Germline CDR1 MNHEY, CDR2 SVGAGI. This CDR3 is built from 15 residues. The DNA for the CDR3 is TGTGCCAGCAGTTCCTCACCCGAGGCCTACAATGAGCAGTTCTTC. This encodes CASSSSPEAYNEQFF.